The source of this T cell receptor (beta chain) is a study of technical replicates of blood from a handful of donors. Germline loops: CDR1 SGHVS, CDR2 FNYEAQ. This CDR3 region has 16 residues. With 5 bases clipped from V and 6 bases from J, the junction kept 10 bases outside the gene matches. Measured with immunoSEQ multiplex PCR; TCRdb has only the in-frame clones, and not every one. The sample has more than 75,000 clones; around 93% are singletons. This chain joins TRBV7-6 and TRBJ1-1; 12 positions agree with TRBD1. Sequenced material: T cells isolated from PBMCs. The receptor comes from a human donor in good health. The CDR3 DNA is TGTGCCAGCAGCACGGTACTGGGACAGGGGGCCGCTGAAGCTTTCTTT. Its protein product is CASSTVLGQGAAEAFF.